The 25 T cell receptor beta chains given below trace back to one sample, sequenced in a study of cytomegalovirus exposure and HLA in healthy donors. Primers for the PCR totalled 60 Vbeta and 13 Jbeta. The data were produced by immunoSEQ multiplex PCR, yet TCRdb's version contains in-frame clones alone and is incomplete. Among 65,000 to 85,000 clones listed, roughly 70% were seen once. Sequenced input: PBMCs. The receptors shown here come from a man aged 60 to 69 in good health and CMV-seropositive.

This clone came up once. This chain connects TRBV27 to TRBJ1-4; D is uncertain. From germline, CDR1 is MNHEY and CDR2 SMNVEV (reference sequence). V shed 3 bases and J shed 3 bases, with 8 bases lying between them. CDR3 length: 14 amino acids. CDR3 sequence (DNA): TGTGCCAGCAGTTTCGGGGTACCTAATGAAAAACTGTTTTTT. Protein product: CASSFGVPNEKLFF. Complete variable domain (other parts from reference TRBV27 and TRBJ1-4): EAQVTQNPRYLITVTGKKLTVTCSQNMNHEYMSWYRQDPGLGLRQIYYSMNVEVTDKGDVPEGYKVSRKEKRNFPLILESPSPNQTSLYFCASSFGVPNEKLFFGSGTQLSVL.

This clone showed up just a few times. The chain is built from TRBV6-6 and TRBJ2-7; TRBD1 matches 8 bases. Germline V gene lookup returns CDR1 MNHNY and CDR2 SVGAGI (reference sequence). The CDR3 is made up of 15 amino acids. Losses at the gene ends were 0 bases for V and 5 bases for J; bases not matched to a gene: 6. DNA of the CDR3: TGTGCCAGCAGTTACTCCGGGACAGGTTTTCACGAGCAGTACTTC. Protein sequence: CASSYSGTGFHEQYF.

The chain links TRBV19 to TRBJ2-3; possible D gene TRBD2, 6 bases. This CDR3 region has 12 residues. Trimming shortened V by 0 bases and J by 11 bases, and 9 bases separated the two germline ends. Germline CDR1 reads LNHDA; CDR2 reads SQIVND (reference sequence). The CDR3 coding sequence is TGTGCCAGTAGTATAGATGGCGGGGTGCAGTATTTT. Its protein is CASSIDGGVQYF.

The chain recombines TRBV12-5 with TRBJ2-5; 15 bases are shared with TRBD2. The CDR3 has 16 residues. Germline assignment: CDR1 LGHNT and CDR2 FRNRAP. V gave up 3 bases and J gave up 2 bases; unmatched junction bases: 1. The CDR3 loop is CASGLGLAGGQETQYF. For the CDR3, the DNA is TGTGCTAGTGGTTTAGGACTAGCGGGAGGGCAAGAGACCCAGTACTTC.

The V gene is TRBV6-5, the J gene TRBJ2-7; a weak D match, TRBD2 (6 bases). The V end was cut by 2 bases, the J end by 2 bases, with 13 bases between. The CDR3 has 15 amino acids. Germline V gene lookup returns CDR1 MNHEY and CDR2 SVGAGI. This CDR3 reads CASSYGTAETYEQYF. Here the CDR3 DNA reads TGTGCCAGCAGTTACGGGACTGCCGAAACCTACGAGCAGTACTTC.

The gene calls are TRBV7-6 and TRBJ1-1, with D possibly being TRBD1 (5 bases). Germline V gene sequence: CDR1 SGHVS, CDR2 FNYEAQ. The CDR3 is 13 amino acids. Trimming cost V 1 base and J 8 bases, with 11 bases left between them. The CDR3 DNA is TGTGCCAGCAGCTTAGTACTGGGGGGAGAAGCTTTCTTT. It specifies CASSLVLGGEAFF.

This clone was counted a few times. The chain combines TRBV28 with TRBJ2-1, with 10 bases that match TRBD2. The CDR3 has 16 amino acids. V shed 2 bases, J shed 4 bases, and the junction held 5 bases outside the gene matches. Per the germline V gene, CDR1 is MDHEN and CDR2 is SYDVKM. The CDR3 DNA reads as TGTGCCAGCAGTTTAAATCTAGCGGGAGCTTACAATGAGCAGTTCTTC. Translated: CASSLNLAGAYNEQFF.

This chain links TRBV5-1 with TRBJ1-6, with 7 bases that match TRBD1. Trimming cost V 4 bases and J 14 bases; bases outside gene matches: 9. There are 13 residues in the CDR3. Looked up from germline, CDR1 is SGHRS and CDR2 is YFSETQ. CDR3 coding DNA: TGCGCCAGCAGCACCGGACAGGATGAAGCCCTCCACTTT. Protein product: CASSTGQDEALHF.

The CDR3 DNA reads TGTGCCAGCAGTGAAGGGAGGATTTACGAGCAGTACTTC. The encoded protein is CASSEGRIYEQYF. The rearrangement joins TRBV6-1 to TRBJ2-7; a possible D gene is TRBD2 (5 bases). Per germline, CDR1 MNHNS and CDR2 SASEGT. V was cut by 1 base and J by 4 bases, with 8 bases left in between. The CDR3 extends over 13 amino acids.

The sample holds a few counts of this clone. The V and J genes are TRBV7-7 and TRBJ2-1; D is undetermined. The CDR3 sequence is 15 residues long. Germline values: CDR1 SSHAT, CDR2 FNYEAQ (reference sequence). Trimming removed 5 bases from V and 9 bases from J, with 20 bases in between. As DNA, the CDR3 is TGTGCCAGCAGCCCGACGAGCGCTTCGTGGGTTGAGCAGTTCTTC. Translation gives CASSPTSASWVEQFF.

The chain employs TRBV11-3 and TRBJ2-1; TRBD2 might be the D (5 bases). This CDR3 spans 13 amino acids. Trimming removed 5 bases from V and 10 bases from J, with 15 bases in between. The germline V gene has CDR1 SGHNT and CDR2 YENEEA. The CDR3 DNA reads TGTGCCAGCAGCCCCCGGGGAAAGTCGGAGCAGTTCTTC. It translates to CASSPRGKSEQFF.

The rearrangement joins TRBV11-3 to TRBJ1-3; D is undetermined. Germline lookup yields CDR1 SGHNT and CDR2 YENEEA. CDR3 length: 14 amino acids. The V and J ends lost 1 base and 1 base respectively, with 5 bases between them. The CDR3 DNA reads as TGTGCCAGCAGCTTAGGAGCATCTGGAAACACCATATATTTT. It translates to CASSLGASGNTIYF.

V is TRBV5-4 and J is TRBJ1-2; no clear D. CDR1 is SGHNT, CDR2 YYREEE, per germline (reference sequence). Trimming took off 5 bases at V and 5 bases at J, with 13 bases between the two ends. This CDR3 region has 13 residues. The CDR3: CASSFGGPYGYTF. CDR3 nucleotide sequence: TGTGCCAGCAGTTTCGGAGGTCCGTATGGCTACACCTTC. The full variable domain, in which reference TRBV5-4 and TRBJ1-2 provide the parts outside the CDR3, is ETGVTQSPTHLIKTRGQQVTLRCSSQSGHNTVSWYQQALGQGPQFIFQYYREEENGRGNFPPRFSGLQFPNYSSELNVNALELDDSALYLCASSFGGPYGYTFGSGTRLTVV.

J is TRBJ1-5 and V is TRBV6-5, with D maybe TRBD1 (6 bases). Between the trimmed V and J ends, which lost 0 bases and 5 bases, there was a span of 8 bases. In germline, CDR1 is MNHEY, CDR2 SVGAGI. The CDR3 contains 14 residues. CDR3 sequence (DNA): TGTGCCAGCAGTTACTCACAGGGATATCAGCCCCAGCATTTT. It yields the protein CASSYSQGYQPQHF.

This clone was seen a few times. The chain recombines TRBV29-1 with TRBJ1-2; D may be TRBD1 (6 bases). This CDR3 is 16 amino acids long. Per germline, CDR1 SQVTM and CDR2 ANQGSEA. V shed 0 bases and J shed 4 bases, with 18 bases lying between them. In DNA form, the CDR3 reads TGCAGCGTTGAAGATCCGGCCCAGACAGGTTTCTATGGCTACACCTTC. Its protein product is CSVEDPAQTGFYGYTF.

As regards this clone: Compared with germline, one end of the junction differs, possibly owing to a read error. The CDR3 DNA follows: TGTTCCAGCAGCTTCGGGGGAGGCACAGATACGCAGTATTTT. Translating gives CSSSFGGGTDTQYF. The J gene is TRBJ2-3, the V gene TRBV7-9, with D tentatively TRBD2 (6 bases). The CDR3 is made up of 14 amino acids. The germline CDR1 and CDR2 sequences are SEHNR and FQNEAQ (reference sequence). Complete variable domain (other parts from reference TRBV7-9 and TRBJ2-3): DTGVSQNPRHKITKRGQNVTFRCDPISEHNRLYWYRQTLGQGPEFLTYFQNEAQLEKSRLLSDRFSAERPKGSFSTLEIQRTEQGDSAMYLCSSSFGGGTDTQYFGPGTRLTVL.

V is TRBV4-2 and J is TRBJ2-2; D call uncertain. V shed 1 base and J shed 5 bases, with 11 bases lying between them. From germline, CDR1 is LGHNA and CDR2 YNFKEQ. The CDR3 totals 15 residues. In nucleotides, the CDR3 is TGTGCCAGCAGCCAAGTGAGCCTGCCTACCGGGGAGCTGTTTTTT. Its translation: CASSQVSLPTGELFF.

This chain uses TRBV19 with TRBJ2-3; D gene unclear. The ends were cut back, 2 bases at V and 0 bases at J, with 12 bases in the middle. This CDR3 contains 16 residues. The germline CDR1 and CDR2 sequences are LNHDA and SQIVND (reference sequence). CDR3 residues: CASSIPRLSSTDTQYF. The CDR3 DNA is TGTGCCAGTAGTATACCCAGGTTATCTAGCACAGATACGCAGTATTTT.

This sequence joins TRBV4-1 and TRBJ2-2; 9 bases are a match to TRBD1. V gave up 8 bases and J gave up 2 bases; unmatched junction bases: 9. This CDR3 has 16 amino acids. Germline V lookup: CDR1 MGHRA, CDR2 YSYEKL. DNA of the CDR3: TGCGCCAGCGATTCGCCGGGACAGGGCAACACCGGGGAGCTGTTTTTT. This gives the protein CASDSPGQGNTGELFF.

The rearrangement joins TRBV9 to TRBJ2-1; 7 bases are shared with TRBD1. The CDR3 has 16 residues. Per germline, CDR1 SGDLS and CDR2 YYNGEE. V lost 0 bases and J lost 8; bases outside the gene matches: 11. The CDR3 DNA reads TGTGCCAGCAGCGTAGAGGGGTCCCGGGACAGCGATGAGCAGTTCTTC. Its translation: CASSVEGSRDSDEQFF.

The CDR3: CAISSTGNNSPLHF. CDR3 coding DNA: TGTGCCATCAGTAGTACAGGGAACAATTCACCCCTCCACTTT. This rearrangement joins TRBV10-3 to TRBJ1-6; possibly TRBD1 for D (6 bases). Germline-derived CDR1 and CDR2 are ENHRY and SYGVKD. Deletions cut 5 bases from V and 7 bases from J, with 12 bases between. The CDR3 loop spans 14 amino acids.

The CDR3 DNA reads TGTGCCAGCAGCTTCGGGGGGGCCAACTATGGCTACACCTTC. Translated, it gives CASSFGGANYGYTF. The chain carries TRBV13 and TRBJ1-2, with a weak D call TRBD1 (6 bases). Trimming took off 3 bases at V and 2 bases at J, with 10 bases between the two ends. The germline gives CDR1 PRHDT, CDR2 FYEKMQ (reference sequence). The CDR3 sequence is 14 residues long.

This clone was found once. This chain joins TRBV10-1 and TRBJ1-3; 11 bases fit TRBD1. Trimming at V came to 5 bases and at J to 1 base, leaving 7 bases not matched to a gene. Germline V gene lookup returns CDR1 WNHNN and CDR2 SYGVQD (reference sequence). The CDR3 length is 17 residues. The CDR3 DNA reads TGCGCCAGCAGTTCCGGGACAGGGGGATTATCTGGAAACACCATATATTTT. This codes for CASSSGTGGLSGNTIYF.

This chain uses TRBV6-5 with TRBJ1-2; TRBD1 matches at 9 bases. Germline V gene sequence: CDR1 MNHEY, CDR2 SVGAGI. V lost 5 bases and J lost 4; bases outside the gene matches: 5. The CDR3 consists of 14 residues. In DNA form, the CDR3 reads TGTGCCAGCAGTCAAAGACAGGGGGTCTATGGCTACACCTTC. This encodes CASSQRQGVYGYTF.

J is TRBJ2-5 and V is TRBV5-1; 8 bases are shared with TRBD1. In germline, CDR1 is SGHRS, CDR2 YFSETQ. The CDR3 is 15 amino acids. The J segment lost 4 bases and the V segment lost 3 bases, leaving 8 bases of the junction unmatched. This chain's CDR3 is CASSSRDRGGETQYF. The CDR3, as DNA: TGCGCCAGCAGCTCCCGCGACAGGGGAGGAGAGACCCAGTACTTC.